This TCR beta chain was recovered during a study of blood T cell repertoires in COVID-19. Study-wide background: Specimens from acute and convalescent COVID-19 originated in the United States, Italy and Spain. T cells, B-cell-depleted T cells, or PBMCs provided the cDNA or gDNA that served as material.

Trimming took 4 bases from V and 9 from J; bases not matched to a gene: 2. The CDR3 contains 12 residues. Germline lookup yields CDR1 SGHDN and CDR2 FVKESK. Per the study methods: Nucleated cell number was recorded as an estimate derived from reference gene primer amplification. Assay: immunoSEQ multiplex PCR; the TCRdb copy retains only in-frame clones and omits some. V, J and clone size reflect that table, while D and trimming were determined from the DNA. This sample has approximately 37,000 clones, with about 89% found just once. V usage is TRBV14 and J usage is TRBJ2-3; 9 nucleotides line up with TRBD1. The sequence derives from a man aged 50-60 years with active COVID-19. The sequenced material came from peripheral blood. CDR3 sequence: CASSPDRGTQYF. The CDR3 region has the DNA TGTGCCAGCAGCCCCGACAGGGGGACGCAGTATTTT.